The 19 T cell receptor beta chains below come from one sample, sequenced in a study of OX40 agonist ivuxolimab in advanced cancers. Clones were read by immunoSEQ multiplex PCR, and TCRdb kept only the in-frame ones, dropping some. The data contain around 26,000 clones, approximately 91% of them seen just once; the ten biggest clones take up about 20%. The sample here was CD4+ or CD8+ T cells sorted from blood, taken in a trial of the OX40 agonist ivuxolimab. These receptors came from an adult with an advanced solid tumor such as melanoma, head and neck, liver or kidney cancer.

V is TRBV4-3 and J is TRBJ1-1; no firm D call. This CDR3 has 15 residues. The V end was cut by 4 bases, the J end by 1 base, with 13 bases between. Germline CDR1 LGHNA, CDR2 YSLEER. The CDR3 loop is CASSPLASANTEAFF. CDR3 nucleotide sequence: TGCGCCAGCAGCCCCCTAGCGAGCGCGAACACTGAAGCTTTCTTT.

The chain couples TRBV2 to TRBJ2-7; 11 positions match TRBD1. The CDR3 sequence is 13 residues long. Germline V gene lookup returns CDR1 SNHLY and CDR2 FYNNEI. V lost 6 bases, J lost 2 bases, and 0 bases stayed unmatched. CDR3 region: CASRGQGAYEQYF. The CDR3 DNA is TGTGCCAGCAGGGGACAGGGGGCCTACGAGCAGTACTTC.

The V call is TRBV4-3, the J call TRBJ2-7; TRBD1 might be the D (6 bases). CDR3 size: 13 residues. Trimming removed 4 bases from V and 7 bases from J, with 14 bases in between. In germline, CDR1 is LGHNA, CDR2 YSLEER. CDR3 amino acids: CASSLDRLREQYF. CDR3 nucleotide sequence: TGCGCCAGCAGCCTAGACAGGCTCCGGGAGCAGTACTTC.

The chain couples TRBV7-9 to TRBJ1-2; tentative D call: TRBD1 (6 bases). The CDR3 is 14 residues long. Between the trimmed V and J ends, which lost 5 bases and 3 bases, there was a span of 13 bases. The germline V gene encodes CDR1 SEHNR and CDR2 FQNEAQ (reference sequence). CDR3 nucleotide sequence: TGTGCCAGCAGCCCCGGCGAGGGGGACTATGGCTACACCTTC. Translation gives CASSPGEGDYGYTF. Full variable domain (missing parts from reference TRBV7-9 and TRBJ1-2): DTGVSQNPRHKITKRGQNVTFRCDPISEHNRLYWYRQTLGQGPEFLTYFQNEAQLEKSRLLSDRFSAERPKGSFSTLEIQRTEQGDSAMYLCASSPGEGDYGYTFGSGTRLTVV.

The chain carries TRBV5-6 and TRBJ1-5; the D is unclear. The germline V gene has CDR1 SGHDT and CDR2 YYEEEE. V lost 1 base to trimming and J lost 6 bases, with 11 bases between them. The CDR3 runs to 14 residues. CDR3 in DNA: TGTGCCAGCAGCTTGCTGGCAGGCTCTCAGCCCCAGCATTTT. Residues: CASSLLAGSQPQHF.

The chain has TRBV29-1 and TRBJ2-5; D gene ambiguous. Germline V CDR1 and CDR2: SQVTM, ANQGSEA. The CDR3 spans 12 residues. With 7 bases removed from V and 3 bases from J, the gap between germline ends came to 12 bases. The CDR3 DNA follows: TGCAGCGCAATAGCACGGGAAGAGACCCAGTACTTC. Protein: CSAIAREETQYF. Looking up the rest from reference TRBV29-1 and TRBJ2-5 gives the full variable domain: SAVISQKPSRDICQRGTSLTIQCQVDSQVTMMFWYRQQPGQSLTLIATANQGSEATYESGFVIDKFPISRPNLTFSTLTVSNMSPEDSSIYLCSAIAREETQYFGPGTRLLVL.

This rearrangement joins TRBV5-6 to TRBJ2-7; D gene ambiguous. Germline lookup yields CDR1 SGHDT and CDR2 YYEEEE. Trimming shortened V by 0 bases and J by 0 bases, and 4 bases separated the two germline ends. The CDR3 is made up of 13 amino acids. The CDR3 loop reads CASSLGSSYEQYF. Here the CDR3 DNA reads TGTGCCAGCAGCTTGGGAAGCTCCTACGAGCAGTACTTC.

J is TRBJ2-2 and V is TRBV7-8, with 10 positions matching TRBD1. Germline V lookup: CDR1 SGHVS, CDR2 FQNEAQ. Germline trimming cut 4 bases from V and 4 bases from J; bases unmatched to any gene: 3. The CDR3 sequence is 15 residues long. Here the CDR3 reads CASSSTGGFTGELFF. The CDR3 DNA reads TGTGCCAGCAGCTCGACAGGGGGCTTCACCGGGGAGCTGTTTTTT.

The chain has TRBV4-1 and TRBJ1-2, with a possible D match to TRBD1 (5 bases). Looked up from germline, CDR1 is MGHRA and CDR2 is YSYEKL. Trimming removed 4 bases at V and 5 bases at J, with 8 bases between. CDR3 length equals 12 residues. This CDR3 reads CASSPPGYGYTF. CDR3 in DNA: TGCGCCAGCAGCCCTCCAGGGTATGGCTACACCTTC.

The gene calls are TRBV19 and TRBJ2-3, with D tentatively TRBD1 (6 bases). Germline V gene lookup returns CDR1 LNHDA and CDR2 SQIVND (reference sequence). V was pared by 5 bases and J by 2 bases, with 8 bases between. The CDR3 contains 13 residues. The CDR3: CASSAGATDTQYF. CDR3 in DNA: TGTGCCAGTAGTGCAGGGGCCACAGATACGCAGTATTTT. Filled out from reference TRBV19 and TRBJ2-3, the complete variable domain reads DGGITQSPKYLFRKEGQNVTLSCEQNLNHDAMYWYRQDPGQGLRLIYYSQIVNDFQKGDIAEGYSVSREKKESFPLTVTSAQKNPTAFYLCASSAGATDTQYFGPGTRLTVL.

The chain is built from TRBV5-6 and TRBJ2-7; no reliable D call. This CDR3 comprises 15 residues. CDR1 and CDR2 from the germline V gene are SGHDT and YYEEEE. With 0 bases removed from V and 4 bases from J, the gap between germline ends came to 14 bases. The CDR3 here is CASSLAPYGPYEQYF. The CDR3 DNA is TGTGCCAGCAGCTTGGCTCCCTACGGGCCTTACGAGCAGTACTTC.

This clone was seen a handful of times. The chain employs TRBV14 and TRBJ1-2; no reliable D call. The ends were cut back, 2 bases at V and 1 base at J, with 5 bases in the middle. This CDR3 has 13 amino acids. Germline CDR1 reads SGHDN; CDR2 reads FVKESK. The CDR3 DNA reads TGTGCCAGCAGCCAACTCCTTAACTATGGCTACACCTTC. It translates to CASSQLLNYGYTF.

This clone was found once. The J gene is TRBJ2-7, the V gene TRBV28, with 10 bases aligning to TRBD1. Germline CDR1 is MDHEN and CDR2 is SYDVKM. Unmatched junction bases numbered 4, after V lost 4 bases and J lost 1 base. This CDR3 has 15 residues. The CDR3 DNA reads TGTGCCAGCAGTTCCCCGGGACAGGGGTCCTACGAGCAGTACTTC. Its protein is CASSSPGQGSYEQYF.

The chain has TRBV18 and TRBJ1-2; D remains ambiguous. Deletions cut 0 bases from V and 8 bases from J, with 13 bases between. This CDR3 is built from 14 residues. The V gene's germline CDR1 is KGHSH and CDR2 LQKENI. CDR3 in DNA: TGTGCCAGCTCACCACCCCCAGGAGAAAAAGGCTACACCTTC. As protein: CASSPPPGEKGYTF. Looking up the rest from reference TRBV18 and TRBJ1-2 gives the full variable domain: NAGVMQNPRHLVRRRGQEARLRCSPMKGHSHVYWYRQLPEEGLKFMVYLQKENIIDESGMPKERFSAEFPKEGPSILRIQQVVRGDSAAYFCASSPPPGEKGYTFGSGTRLTVV.

The chain has TRBV6-5 and TRBJ1-2, with unresolved D. Germline V gene lookup returns CDR1 MNHEY and CDR2 SVGAGI. V shed 5 bases and J shed 7 bases, with 11 bases lying between them. The CDR3 covers 12 residues. CDR3 sequence reads: CASSEMGGGYTF. The CDR3 coding sequence is TGTGCCAGCAGTGAAATGGGAGGTGGCTACACCTTC.

Only a few counts were recorded for this clone. The V call is TRBV6-4, the J call TRBJ2-3, with 8 bases lining up with TRBD1. Trimming at V came to 0 bases and at J to 4 bases, leaving 3 bases not matched to a gene. From germline, CDR1 is MRHNA and CDR2 SNTAGT. This CDR3 contains 15 residues. In nucleotides, the CDR3 is TGTGCCAGCAGTGACTCTACAGGGGGTGCAGATACGCAGTATTTT. It codes for CASSDSTGGADTQYF.

This sequence joins TRBV9 and TRBJ2-2, with unresolved D. This CDR3 contains 12 residues. CDR1 is SGDLS, CDR2 YYNGEE, per germline. Between the trimmed V and J ends, which lost 2 bases and 4 bases, there was a span of 3 bases. The chain's CDR3 is CASSVRTGELFF. CDR3 sequence (DNA): TGTGCCAGCAGCGTCCGCACCGGGGAGCTGTTTTTT.

The gene calls are TRBV10-3 and TRBJ2-5; TRBD2 matches 9 bases. This CDR3 comprises 15 residues. Trimming removed 7 bases from V and 1 base from J; junction bases left unmatched: 7. The germline CDR1 and CDR2 sequences are ENHRY and SYGVKD. The chain's CDR3 is CAINRAGGTQETQYF. The CDR3 coding sequence is TGTGCCATCAACAGGGCGGGGGGGACCCAAGAGACCCAGTACTTC.

DNA for the CDR3: TGTGCCAGCAGTTACGGTCCCTCCTACGAGCAGTACTTC. Residues: CASSYGPSYEQYF. The chain employs TRBV28 and TRBJ2-7, with unresolved D. V was shortened by 4 bases and J by 0 bases, with 7 bases between the two germline ends. The CDR3 is 13 residues long. Germline CDR1 and CDR2: MDHEN and SYDVKM.